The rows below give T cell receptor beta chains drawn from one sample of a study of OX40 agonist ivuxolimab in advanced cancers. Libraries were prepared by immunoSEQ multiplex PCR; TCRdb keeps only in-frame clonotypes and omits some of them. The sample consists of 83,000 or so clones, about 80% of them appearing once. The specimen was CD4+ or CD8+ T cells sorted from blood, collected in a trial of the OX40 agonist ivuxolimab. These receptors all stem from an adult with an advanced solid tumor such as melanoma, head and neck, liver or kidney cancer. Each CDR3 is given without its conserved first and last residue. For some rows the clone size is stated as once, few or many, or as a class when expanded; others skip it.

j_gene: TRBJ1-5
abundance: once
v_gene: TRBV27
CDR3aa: ASSPRDRGVYGNQPQH

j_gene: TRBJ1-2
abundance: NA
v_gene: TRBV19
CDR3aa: ASSPRGLVGYT

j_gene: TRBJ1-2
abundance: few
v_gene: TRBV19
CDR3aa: ASSIGEPYGYT

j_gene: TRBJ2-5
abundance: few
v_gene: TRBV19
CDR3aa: ASSPAGETQY

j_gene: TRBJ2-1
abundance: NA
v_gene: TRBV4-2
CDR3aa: ASSQPKVTDEQF

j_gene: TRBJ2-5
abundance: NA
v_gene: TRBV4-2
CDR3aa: ASSQGGLMQETQY

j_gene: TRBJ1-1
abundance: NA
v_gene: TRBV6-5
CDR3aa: ASRTRDLQAF

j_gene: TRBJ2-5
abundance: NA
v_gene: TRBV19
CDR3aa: ASSTRGRVWETQY

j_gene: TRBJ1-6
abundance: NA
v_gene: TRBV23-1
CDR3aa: ASSRGAISHFSPLH

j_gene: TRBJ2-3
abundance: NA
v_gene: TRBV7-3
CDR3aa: ASSSLLDGSTDTQY

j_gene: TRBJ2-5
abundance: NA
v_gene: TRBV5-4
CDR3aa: ASSPSMRGGHVETQY

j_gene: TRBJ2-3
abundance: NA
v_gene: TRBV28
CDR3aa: ASSFLAASTDTQY

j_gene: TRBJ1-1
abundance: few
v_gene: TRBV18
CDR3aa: ASSPDRGSSAF

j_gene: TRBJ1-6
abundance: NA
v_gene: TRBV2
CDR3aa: ASVGLSSYNSPLH

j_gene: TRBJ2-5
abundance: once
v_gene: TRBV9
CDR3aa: ASSVTGGLAGAQETQY

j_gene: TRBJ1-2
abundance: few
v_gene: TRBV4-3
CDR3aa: ASSQDLRATRRYNTGGYT

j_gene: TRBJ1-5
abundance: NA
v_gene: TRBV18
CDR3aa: ASSPGTGDQPQH

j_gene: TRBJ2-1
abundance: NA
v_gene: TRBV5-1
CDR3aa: ASSLSSSGESGKF

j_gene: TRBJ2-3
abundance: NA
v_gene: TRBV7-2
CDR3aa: ASSSTSVTDTQY

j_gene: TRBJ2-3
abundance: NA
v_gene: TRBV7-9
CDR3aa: ASSPGGGFPDTQY